Each of the 27 T cell receptor beta chains below was sequenced from the same sample in a study of molecular identifiers for immune sequencing clone quantification. From the PCR reads, TCRdb called clonotypes with MiXCR, one entry per CDR3 protein. The table lists 250,000 to 350,000 distinct CDR3 sequences, about a fifth of them singletons. Sequenced: naive CD8+ T cells from blood, with Jurkat cell RNA spiked in. The subset denotes: FACS-sorted CD8+CD4-CCR7+CD45RA+ naive T cells. The receptor source for this set is a human donor in good health. Some libraries in this study had Jurkat cell RNA spiked in.

A word on this clonotype: With a much larger clone just one base away, this may be a read error. The V call is TRBV7-8, the J call TRBJ1-1, with 8 positions matching TRBD1. Germline V gene lookup returns CDR1 SGHVS and CDR2 FQNEAQ. The length of the CDR3 is 14 residues. The CDR3 here is CAGSPRTGFAEAFF. The CDR3 bases are TGTGCCGGCAGCCCTAGGACAGGGTTCGCTGAAGCTTTCTTT.

As for this clonotype: A read error is possible here, since a much larger clone lies one base away. J is TRBJ1-3 and V is TRBV27; D call uncertain. The V gene's germline CDR1 is MNHEY and CDR2 SMNVEV (reference sequence). This CDR3 spans 12 amino acids. In DNA, the CDR3 is TGTGCCAGCAGTTTACCTGGAAACACCATACATTTT. It yields the protein CASSLPGNTIHF.

Notes on this clonotype: This may come from a read error, since a much larger clone is one base off. The gene calls are TRBV20-1 and TRBJ2-7, with a possible D match to TRBD1 (5 bases). Germline V gene data show CDR1 as DFQATT and CDR2 as SNEGSKA (reference sequence). The CDR3 has 12 residues. CDR3 residues: CSARDTPYEQHF. For the CDR3, the DNA is TGCAGTGCTAGGGACACCCCCTACGAGCAGCACTTC.

This clonotype has only a few counts. The rearrangement links TRBV27 to TRBJ2-1; possible D gene TRBD2, 5 bases. CDR1 and CDR2 (germline): MNHEY, SMNVEV (reference sequence). This CDR3 is built from 15 residues. V dropped 3 bases and J dropped 0 bases, with 9 bases sitting between them. The CDR3 sequence is CASSLRVSSYNEQFF. CDR3 DNA sequence: TGTGCCAGCAGTTTGAGGGTTAGCTCCTACAATGAGCAGTTCTTC.

Comment on this clonotype: A much larger clone lies a single base off, so this may be a read error. The CDR3 does not close with the conserved phenylalanine or tryptophan, likely indicating a read error. The gene calls are TRBV7-9 and TRBJ2-1; 7 bases fit TRBD1. Germline CDR1 is SEHNR and CDR2 is FQNEAQ (reference sequence). V lost 5 bases to trimming and J lost 2 bases; unmatched junction nucleotides: 9. This CDR3 is built from 16 residues. The CDR3 nucleotides read TGTGCCAGCAGCGAACAGGGGTTGGTTGCCTACAATGAGCAGTTCCTC. It is translated as CASSEQGLVAYNEQFL.

At least ten counts were recorded for this clonotype. The V call is TRBV6-6, the J call TRBJ2-1, with a tentative D call TRBD2 (6 bases). This CDR3 spans 14 amino acids. Germline lookup yields CDR1 MNHNY and CDR2 SVGAGI (reference sequence). V was clipped by 5 bases and J by 7 bases, with 15 bases between them. CDR3 loop: CASSEPGLGNEQFF. The CDR3 DNA sequence: TGTGCCAGCAGTGAACCGGGACTGGGGAATGAGCAGTTCTTC.

This clonotype was seen more than once but under ten times. The CDR3 reads CASSIGLAGGPIEQFF. The CDR3 region has the DNA TGTGCCAGTAGTATAGGACTAGCGGGGGGGCCGATTGAGCAGTTCTTC. The chain uses TRBV19 and TRBJ2-1; 14 nucleotides line up with TRBD2. This CDR3 has 16 amino acids. V was pared by 1 base and J by 9 bases, with 5 bases of the junction left unmatched. Germline assignment: CDR1 LNHDA and CDR2 SQIVND (reference sequence).

A note on this clonotype: This could be a read error, since a much larger clone is one nucleotide away. The chain is built from TRBV12-3 or TRBV12-4 and TRBJ2-3; D call uncertain. The CDR3 loop spans 15 amino acids. The CDR3 DNA reads as TGTGTCAGCAGTATATCAGACGCTAGCACAGATACGCAGTATTTT. Translated: CVSSISDASTDTQYF.

This clonotype was counted at least ten times. This chain connects TRBV5-6 to TRBJ2-1, with 8 nucleotides matching TRBD2. The CDR3 sequence is 14 residues long. Losses at the gene ends were 2 bases for V and 12 bases for J; bases not matched to a gene: 10. CDR1 SGHDT and CDR2 YYEEEE come from the germline V gene. The CDR3 spells CASSLGSGALGQFF. The CDR3 DNA follows: TGTGCCAGCAGCTTAGGTAGCGGGGCCTTAGGGCAGTTCTTC.

As regards this clonotype: A much larger clone lies one base from this, so it may be a read error. The conserved closing phenylalanine or tryptophan is absent in this CDR3, likely reflecting a read error. The chain couples TRBV20-1 to TRBJ2-7; tentative D call: TRBD2 (6 bases). The length of the CDR3 is 13 residues. Germline assignment: CDR1 DFQATT and CDR2 SNEGSKA (reference sequence). The CDR3 loop is CSPRGLPNYEQYL. In nucleotides, the CDR3 is TGCAGCCCTAGAGGACTACCGAACTACGAGCAGTACCTC.

As regards this clonotype: A much more abundant neighbour one base away suggests this may be a read error. V usage is TRBV27 and J usage is TRBJ2-7, with D possibly matching TRBD2 (6 bases). This CDR3 contains 13 residues. Germline values: CDR1 MNHEY, CDR2 SMNVEV (reference sequence). The ends were cut back, 9 bases at V and 0 bases at J, with 12 bases in the middle. CDR3 loop: CARSHGSSYEQYF. In DNA, the CDR3 is TGTGCCAGGAGTCACGGGAGCTCCTACGAGCAGTACTTC.

A note on this clonotype: This may stem from a read error, because a much larger clone lies one nucleotide away. This chain uses TRBV24-1 with TRBJ2-1; 8 bases agree with TRBD1. Germline CDR1 is KGHDR and CDR2 is SFDVKD. This CDR3 is 15 amino acids long. The CDR3 coding sequence is TGTGCCTCCAGTGATAAGTGGACAGGGTACAATGAGCAGTTCTTC. It specifies CASSDKWTGYNEQFF.

The V call is TRBV30, the J call TRBJ2-3; 7 bases map to TRBD2. Germline trimming cut 5 bases from V and 6 bases from J; bases unmatched to any gene: 14. This CDR3 has 15 amino acids. The germline CDR1 and CDR2 sequences are GTSNPN and SVGIG (reference sequence). CDR3 residues: CAWSGLGGSVDTQYF. The DNA for the CDR3 is TGTGCCTGGTCGGGCCTTGGCGGGAGTGTGGATACGCAGTATTTT.

In this sample, this clonotype turned up many times. The chain uses TRBV30 and TRBJ1-1; unclear D gene. The V gene's germline CDR1 is GTSNPN and CDR2 SVGIG (reference sequence). V gave up 7 bases and J gave up 0 bases, with 12 bases separating them. The CDR3 length is 13 residues. The CDR3 spells CAYAEGMNTEAFF. The CDR3 nucleotides read TGTGCCTACGCGGAGGGCATGAACACTGAAGCTTTCTTT.

This clonotype was observed a few times. The V gene is TRBV7-9, the J gene TRBJ1-4; 7 positions agree with TRBD1. V gave up 3 bases and J gave up 7 bases; unmatched junction bases: 5. This CDR3 spans 14 amino acids. The V gene's germline CDR1 is SEHNR and CDR2 FQNEAQ (reference sequence). CDR3 loop: CASSFTGDGEKLFF. The CDR3 DNA follows: TGTGCCAGCAGCTTTACAGGGGACGGTGAAAAACTGTTTTTT.

This clonotype was seen ten or more times. The chain carries TRBV12-3 or TRBV12-4 and TRBJ2-5; D is ambiguous. Trimming left V 5 bases short and J 5 bases short, with 6 bases between. The CDR3 runs to 11 residues. The CDR3 DNA reads as TGTGCCAGCAGTGGCGGTGAGACCCAGTACTTC. It is translated as CASSGGETQYF.

This clonotype has at least ten counts. This chain connects TRBV14 to TRBJ2-7; a weak D match, TRBD2 (6 bases). Trimming took off 4 bases at V and 2 bases at J, with 15 bases between the two ends. This CDR3 comprises 15 residues. Per germline, CDR1 SGHDN and CDR2 FVKESK. In nucleotides, the CDR3 is TGTGCCAGCAGCCCATGGGGGGTAGTGACCTACGAGCAGTACTTC. It specifies CASSPWGVVTYEQYF.

As to this clonotype: Being one base from a much bigger clone, this may be a read error. The gene calls are TRBV5-4 and TRBJ1-1; TRBD1 agrees at 7 bases. The length of the CDR3 is 15 residues. Germline V gene lookup returns CDR1 SGHNT and CDR2 YYREEE (reference sequence). The CDR3, as DNA: TGTACCAGCAGCATCGGACAGGAGATCGGGACTGAAGCTTTCTTT. Residues: CTSSIGQEIGTEAFF.

The chain combines TRBV6-2 or TRBV6-3 with TRBJ2-7, with D possibly matching TRBD2 (6 bases). The CDR3 runs to 15 residues. V was clipped by 7 bases and J by 0 bases, with 16 bases between them. Germline assignment: CDR1 MNHEY and CDR2 SVGEGT. This chain's CDR3 is CASTIGTHSSYEQYF. CDR3 nucleotide sequence: TGTGCCAGCACCATCGGGACTCACAGCTCCTACGAGCAGTACTTC.

This clonotype appeared once. A much larger clone is a single base away; this may be a read error. The rearrangement uses TRBV6-5 and TRBJ2-5; D possibly corresponds to TRBD2 (6 bases). Germline V CDR1 and CDR2: MNHEY, SVGAGI. This CDR3 region has 14 residues. This CDR3 reads CVSSYWGEQETQYF. Written as DNA, the CDR3 is TGTGTCAGCAGTTATTGGGGGGAACAAGAGACCCAGTACTTC.

This clonotype showed up many times. The rearrangement links TRBV29-1 to TRBJ2-7, with TRBD1 identical over 11 bases. This CDR3 region has 13 residues. Germline trimming cut 7 bases from V and 2 bases from J; bases unmatched to any gene: 4. Germline assignment: CDR1 SQVTM and CDR2 ANQGSEA. CDR3 in DNA: TGCAGCGCTGGACAGGGGGCTACCTACGAGCAGTACTTC. Translation gives CSAGQGATYEQYF.

This clonotype turned up a few times. The genes are TRBV3-1 and TRBJ1-2; 10 bases are a match to TRBD1. In germline, CDR1 is LGHDT, CDR2 YNNKEL (reference sequence). The CDR3 runs to 15 residues. V trimming: 4 bases; J trimming: 5 bases; junction bases outside the gene matches: 7. DNA of the CDR3: TGTGCCAGCAGCCCCTGGGACAGGGGAGGATATGGCTACACCTTC. Translated, it gives CASSPWDRGGYGYTF.

The sample holds many counts of this clonotype. This chain connects TRBV28 to TRBJ1-5, with D possibly being TRBD1 (5 bases). Deletions cut 2 bases from V and 6 bases from J, with 14 bases between. CDR1 is MDHEN and CDR2 is SYDVKM in the germline V gene. This CDR3 region has 15 residues. The chain's CDR3 is CASSLRSVGGQPQHF. DNA for the CDR3: TGTGCCAGCAGTTTAAGATCAGTCGGGGGTCAGCCCCAGCATTTT.

This clonotype has at least ten counts. This chain connects TRBV24-1 to TRBJ2-3, with D unclear. Trimming removed 4 bases at V and 0 bases at J, with 13 bases between. Looked up from germline, CDR1 is KGHDR and CDR2 is SFDVKD. The CDR3 contains 16 residues. As DNA, the CDR3 is TGTGCCACCAGTGACAGAAGGACCTTTAGCACAGATACGCAGTATTTT. As protein: CATSDRRTFSTDTQYF.

The gene calls are TRBV19 and TRBJ1-5; tentative D call: TRBD1 (6 bases). Germline V lookup: CDR1 LNHDA, CDR2 SQIVND (reference sequence). The CDR3 is made up of 16 amino acids. The germline V and J ends were trimmed by 8 bases and 3 bases, with 20 bases remaining between them. CDR3 DNA sequence: TGTGCCAGTTCCTTGGGGTCCCGGGGGGCCAATCAGCCCCAGCATTTT. As protein: CASSLGSRGANQPQHF.

This clonotype was picked up many times. This rearrangement joins TRBV7-9 to TRBJ1-1, with D unresolved. This CDR3 contains 14 residues. Trimming removed 1 base at V and 5 bases at J, with 11 bases between. CDR1 and CDR2 from the germline V gene are SEHNR and FQNEAQ (reference sequence). DNA for the CDR3: TGTGCCAGCAGCTTAGTGACTGGAAGGACTGAAGCTTTCTTT. Protein sequence: CASSLVTGRTEAFF.

As concerns this clonotype: This may arise from a read error, as a much more abundant clone is one base away. V and J are TRBV6-5 and TRBJ1-1; no definite D call. This CDR3 has 14 amino acids. With 2 bases removed from V and 8 bases from J, the gap between germline ends came to 15 bases. Per germline, CDR1 MNHEY and CDR2 SVGAGI. The CDR3 loop is CASSYKYGVAEAFF. The CDR3 coding sequence is TGTGCCAGCAGTTACAAATACGGGGTAGCCGAAGCTTTCTTT.